This paragraph reports one T cell receptor beta chain. The antigen remains undetermined. The sample is drawn from a study of T-cell reconstitution after alpha-beta-depleted transplantation in children. Trimming at V came to 7 bases and at J to 2 bases, leaving 6 bases not matched to a gene. The CDR3 extends over 15 amino acids. The germline CDR1 and CDR2 sequences are MNHEY and SVGEGT. Study results and limitations: Several hundred rapidly expanded clones from non-depleted graft cells reportedly supplied alpha-beta T cells about two months post-transplant. Fresh T-cell production supplied most of the T-cell counts and diversity seen one year after transplant.

A TCRbeta library incorporating unique molecular identifiers was prepared. Each CDR3 protein is one row after TCRdb ran MiXCR on the PCR reads. The sample yields 250,000 or so distinct CDR3 sequences, approximately 24% seen once. The V gene is TRBV6-2 or TRBV6-3, the J gene TRBJ2-1; 9 bases fit TRBD2. The TCR originated in a female patient between 2 and 10 years old who had a stem cell transplant for congenital amegakaryocytic thrombocytopenia, so the T cells may come from the graft donor. The specimen comprised PBMCs, mostly from graft donor cells, sampled 360 days after TCRalphabeta/CD19-depleted stem cell transplant. As DNA, the CDR3 is TGTGCCAGCAATGCCGCTAGCGGGACCTACAATGAGCAGTTCTTC. It codes for CASNAASGTYNEQFF.